A selection of T cell receptor beta chains follows, all from one sample in a study of neurological immune-mediated disorders. From the 5' RACE reads, TCRdb called clonotypes with MiXCR, one entry per CDR3 protein. The table shows 30,000 to 40,000 distinct CDR3 sequences, with 8.5% to 14% occurring only once. The sample consisted of PBMCs. The receptors come from a man aged 55-75 years with HTLV-1-associated myelopathy (HAM/TSP). CDR3s include the opening cysteine and the closing phenylalanine or tryptophan. The order of the fields is D gene, V gene, clone size, J gene, CDR3 DNA, CDR3 protein. A D gene is named only where the DNA matches it firmly. Size tells how often a clone was seen (once, few, many) or the class of an expanded clone, and some rows leave it out.

D: -
V: TRBV6-2/TRBV6-3
size: many
J: TRBJ2-3
DNA: TGTGCCAGCAGCCCCCATGAGGGGACAGATACGCAGTATTTT
CDR3: CASSPHEGTDTQYF

D: -
V: TRBV28
size: many
J: TRBJ2-4
DNA: TGTGCCAGCAGCTCGACACCGCTCAAAAACATTCAGTACTTC
CDR3: CASSSTPLKNIQYF

D: -
V: TRBV6-6
size: many
J: TRBJ2-2
DNA: TGTGCCAGCAAAAGGGGGGACGGGGAGCTGTTTTTT
CDR3: CASKRGDGELFF

D: TRBD2
V: TRBV5-1
size: many
J: TRBJ2-1
DNA: TGCGCCAGCAGCTTGGAAGCGGGGAATGAGCAGTTCTTC
CDR3: CASSLEAGNEQFF

D: -
V: TRBV4-1
size: many
J: TRBJ1-5
DNA: TGCGCCAGCAGCCAAGATTGGCAGAGTCAGCCCCAGCATTTT
CDR3: CASSQDWQSQPQHF

D: -
V: TRBV28
size: many
J: TRBJ2-7
DNA: TGTGCCAGCATTGGGGGGCGATTTATCTACGAGCAGTACTTC
CDR3: CASIGGRFIYEQYF

D: TRBD2
V: TRBV3-1
size: many
J: TRBJ2-5
DNA: TGTGCCAGCAGCCGGACTAGCGGGAGGTCAGAGACCCAGTACTTC
CDR3: CASSRTSGRSETQYF

D: -
V: TRBV12-3/TRBV12-4
size: many
J: TRBJ1-3
DNA: TGTGCCAGCAGTTTGGTTCAGGGAAACACCATATATTTT
CDR3: CASSLVQGNTIYF

D: TRBD2
V: TRBV10-1
size: many
J: TRBJ2-7
DNA: TGCGCCAGCAGTGACCTGGGACTAGCGGGCTCCTACGAGCAGTACTTC
CDR3: CASSDLGLAGSYEQYF

D: TRBD1
V: TRBV5-1
size: many
J: TRBJ2-1
DNA: TGCGCCAGCAGCTTTGGGACAGGGCAATACAATGAGCAGTTCTTC
CDR3: CASSFGTGQYNEQFF

D: -
V: TRBV28
size: many
J: TRBJ2-5
DNA: TGTGCCAGCAGTTTATTCCTAGAGACCCAGTACTTC
CDR3: CASSLFLETQYF

D: -
V: TRBV4-2
size: many
J: TRBJ1-1
DNA: TGTGCCAGCAGCCAAGATATTACAGTGAACACTGAAGCTTTCTTT
CDR3: CASSQDITVNTEAFF

D: -
V: TRBV7-2
size: many
J: TRBJ1-5
DNA: TGTGCCAGCAGCTTGAGCCCCGAGGGGCAGCCCCAGCATTTT
CDR3: CASSLSPEGQPQHF

D: TRBD1
V: TRBV12-3/TRBV12-4
size: many
J: TRBJ1-6
DNA: TGTGCCAGCAGTTCGGGACAGGGCAATTCACCCCTCCACTTT
CDR3: CASSSGQGNSPLHF

D: -
V: TRBV12-3/TRBV12-4
size: many
J: TRBJ2-1
DNA: TGTGCCAGCAGTAACAGGTTGAGTGAGCAGTTCTTC
CDR3: CASSNRLSEQFF

D: -
V: TRBV25-1
size: many
J: TRBJ1-2
DNA: TGTGCCAGCAGTGCCGGCTATGGCTACACCTTC
CDR3: CASSAGYGYTF

D: TRBD1
V: TRBV5-1
size: many
J: TRBJ1-1
DNA: TGCGCCAGCAGCTTGGAGACAGGGGCGAACACTGAAGCTTTCTTT
CDR3: CASSLETGANTEAFF

D: TRBD2
V: TRBV7-9
size: many
J: TRBJ2-3
DNA: TGTGCCAGCAGCCATCTCAGCGGGAGAAGCACAGATACGCAGTATTTT
CDR3: CASSHLSGRSTDTQYF

D: -
V: TRBV28
size: many
J: TRBJ2-7
DNA: TGTGCCAGCAGCCAGGGACTTCGAATCTCCTACGAGCAGTACTTC
CDR3: CASSQGLRISYEQYF

D: TRBD1
V: TRBV7-9
size: many
J: TRBJ1-1
DNA: TGTGCCAGCAGCTTACGGCCCGGGACAGGGACAGAGGATACTGAAGCTTTCTTT
CDR3: CASSLRPGTGTEDTEAFF

D: -
V: TRBV20-1
size: many
J: TRBJ2-3
DNA: TGCAGTGCTAGAGTGGGGAATACAGATACGCAGTATTTT
CDR3: CSARVGNTDTQYF

D: -
V: TRBV7-3
size: many
J: TRBJ2-2
DNA: TGTGCCAGCAGCTTATCGTCAGGGGTCAGGGACACCGGGGAGCTGTTTTTT
CDR3: CASSLSSGVRDTGELFF

D: -
V: TRBV9
size: -
J: TRBJ1-1
DNA: TGTGCCAGCAGCCTACGAGAGGCGAACACTGAAGCTTTCTTT
CDR3: CASSLREANTEAFF

D: -
V: TRBV20-1
size: many
J: TRBJ2-1
DNA: TGCAGTGCTAGGACCGTATACAATGAGCAGTTCTTC
CDR3: CSARTVYNEQFF

D: -
V: TRBV28
size: many
J: TRBJ2-4
DNA: TGTGCCAGCAGTTTGGTGTCTAGCGAGCTCAATCTAGCCAAAAACATTCAGTACTTC
CDR3: CASSLVSSELNLAKNIQYF

D: -
V: TRBV14
size: many
J: TRBJ1-2
DNA: TGTGCCAGCAGCCCCCACCGCGGTAACTATGGCTACACCTTC
CDR3: CASSPHRGNYGYTF

D: -
V: TRBV18
size: many
J: TRBJ2-7
DNA: TGTGCCAGCTCACTCGAATCGGCCTTCGAGCAGTACTTC
CDR3: CASSLESAFEQYF

D: -
V: TRBV20-1
size: many
J: TRBJ2-3
DNA: TGCAGTGCTAGAGACTTGGGCGCAGATACGCAGTATTTT
CDR3: CSARDLGADTQYF

D: TRBD2
V: TRBV14
size: many
J: TRBJ2-4
DNA: TGTGCCAGCAGCCGCACGGGGGGATACATTCAGTACTTC
CDR3: CASSRTGGYIQYF

D: -
V: TRBV6-6
size: many
J: TRBJ2-5
DNA: TGTGCCACCGGGCCCCACGAGACCCAGTACTTC
CDR3: CATGPHETQYF

D: -
V: TRBV29-1
size: -
J: TRBJ2-1
DNA: TGCAGCGTAACAGGGGGCTGGGCGGGAGGGCCGGAGTATGAGCAGTTCTTC
CDR3: CSVTGGWAGGPEYEQFF

D: -
V: TRBV20-1
size: many
J: TRBJ1-6
DNA: TGCAGTGCTAGCGGCCAGTTTTATAATTCACCCCTCCACTTT
CDR3: CSASGQFYNSPLHF

D: -
V: TRBV5-1
size: many
J: TRBJ2-7
DNA: TGCGCCAGCAGCTTGGGGGGCAATTTTGTGAACGAGCAGTACTTC
CDR3: CASSLGGNFVNEQYF

D: -
V: TRBV5-1
size: many
J: TRBJ2-7
DNA: TGCGCCAGCAGCCCTAGGACAGAACCAGTCGAGCAGTACTTC
CDR3: CASSPRTEPVEQYF

D: -
V: TRBV5-4
size: -
J: TRBJ2-7
DNA: TGTGCCAGCAGCGGTTTCCCGAGCTCCTACGAGCAGTACTTC
CDR3: CASSGFPSSYEQYF

D: -
V: TRBV5-1
size: many
J: TRBJ1-3
DNA: TGCGCCAGCAGCTTGGCGGGGCCTGGAAACACCATATATTTT
CDR3: CASSLAGPGNTIYF

D: -
V: TRBV9
size: many
J: TRBJ1-1
DNA: TGTGCCAGCAGCGGCCTCCGGGGCAACACTGAAGCTTTCTTT
CDR3: CASSGLRGNTEAFF

D: -
V: TRBV20-1
size: many
J: TRBJ2-6
DNA: TGCAGTGCTGCAGATGCTGGGGCCAACGTCCTGACTTTC
CDR3: CSAADAGANVLTF

D: TRBD1
V: TRBV5-1
size: many
J: TRBJ2-1
DNA: TGCGCCAGCAACCCGACAGGGCAAACCTACGATGAGCAGTTCTTC
CDR3: CASNPTGQTYDEQFF

D: TRBD1
V: TRBV7-3
size: many
J: TRBJ1-4
DNA: TGTGCCAGCAGCCCCCTCGGGACAGGGAGTAATGAAAAACTGTTTTTT
CDR3: CASSPLGTGSNEKLFF